The present T cell receptor beta chain was sequenced within a study of blood T cell repertoires in COVID-19. Data came from immunoSEQ multiplex PCR; TCRdb stores just in-frame clones and leaves some out. The sample has fewer than 250,000 clones; about 76% are singletons. V dropped 4 bases and J dropped 12 bases, with 24 bases sitting between them. The CDR3 length is 16 residues. CDR1 and CDR2 from the germline V gene are LNHDA and SQIVND (reference sequence). This clone was seen only once. The sequenced material came from PBMCs or T cells enriched from blood (not recorded which). This TCR was sampled from a woman in her forties or fifties with acute COVID-19. The chain has TRBV19 and TRBJ1-4; D is possibly TRBD1 (6 bases). The CDR3 loop is CASSTRQAVLKGELFF. The CDR3, as DNA: TGTGCCAGTAGTACCCGCCAGGCGGTCCTTAAGGGGGAACTGTTTTTT. Variable domain in full (rest from reference TRBV19 and TRBJ1-4): DGGITQSPKYLFRKEGQNVTLSCEQNLNHDAMYWYRQDPGQGLRLIYYSQIVNDFQKGDIAEGYSVSREKKESFPLTVTSAQKNPTAFYLCASSTRQAVLKGELFFGSGTQLSVL.